Here is one T cell receptor (beta chain) with its context. Its antigen remains unknown. In TCRdb, the 5' RACE reads were re-called with MiXCR into one record per CDR3 protein. The sample has 450,000 or so distinct CDR3 sequences, 13% to 15% seen once. This sample is drawn from a study of identical twins. Study outcomes and limitations: Beta out-of-frame sequences showed weaker excess sharing between twins.

After removal of 0 bases from V and 6 bases from J, the junction contained 12 bases not matched to a gene. Germline lookup yields CDR1 LGHNA and CDR2 YNFKEQ. This CDR3 comprises 17 residues. These same records also appear under a second study, on yellow fever vaccine responses in identical twins.

The source material was CD4+ T cells sorted from blood. The clonotype comes from a woman under 30 in good health. The chain carries TRBV4-2 and TRBJ2-7; 9 nucleotides line up with TRBD2. CDR3 protein: CASSQDSTSGDSGEQYF. CDR3 DNA: TGTGCCAGCAGCCAAGATTCGACTAGCGGTGACTCGGGCGAGCAGTACTTC.